The 9 T cell receptor beta chains given below trace back to one sample, sequenced in a study of blood T cell repertoires in COVID-19. The method was immunoSEQ multiplex PCR; TCRdb's version includes in-frame clones alone and lacks a portion of them. The top ten clones hold 5.5% to 8% of a sample with some 300,000 clones, over 80% of them seen once. The sequenced sample consisted of peripheral blood. These receptors were taken from a woman aged 45-59 years with COVID-19, enrolled during active disease.

The chain employs TRBV16 and TRBJ2-3; weak D call: TRBD2 (5 bases). The CDR3 loop spans 16 amino acids. Per germline, CDR1 KGHSY and CDR2 FQNENV. The ends were cut back, 4 bases at V and 0 bases at J, with 14 bases in the middle. CDR3 sequence (DNA): TGTGCCAGCAGCCTTCGGACTGACCCTAGCACAGATACGCAGTATTTT. Amino acid sequence: CASSLRTDPSTDTQYF.

The V call is TRBV10-3, the J call TRBJ1-2; D unresolved. Trimming pared 6 bases from V and 7 bases from J, leaving 24 bases between. The CDR3 runs to 16 residues. CDR1 is ENHRY and CDR2 is SYGVKD in the germline V gene. As DNA, the CDR3 is TGTGCCATCAGCGAGGTGAGCGTGAAAGGTGGTCTTGGCTACACCTTC. Translation gives CAISEVSVKGGLGYTF.

The rearrangement joins TRBV19 to TRBJ2-7, with D hard to call. The CDR3 runs to 12 residues. CDR1 is LNHDA, CDR2 SQIVND, per germline (reference sequence). Trimming shortened V by 6 bases and J by 5 bases, and 11 bases separated the two germline ends. The CDR3 DNA follows: TGTGCCAGTAGCCAAGGAGTCCACGAGCAGTACTTC. Encoded protein: CASSQGVHEQYF.

The chain is built from TRBV18 and TRBJ1-4; D remains ambiguous. V dropped 0 bases and J dropped 0 bases, with 11 bases sitting between them. There are 17 residues in the CDR3. Germline V CDR1 and CDR2: KGHSH, LQKENI. CDR3: CASSPPSSTATNEKLFF. The CDR3 DNA is TGTGCCAGCTCACCACCCTCAAGCACTGCAACTAATGAAAAACTGTTTTTT.

The genes are TRBV10-1 and TRBJ2-7; 9 bases agree with TRBD1. The CDR3 sequence is 20 residues long. J gave up 5 bases and V 6 bases, and 26 bases lay outside the gene matches. Germline V gives CDR1 WNHNN, CDR2 SYGVQD (reference sequence). In nucleotides, the CDR3 is TGCGCCAGCAGAGACGACGACCGGGACAGGGACATCATAACGTTAGACGAGCAGTACTTC. Translating gives CASRDDDRDRDIITLDEQYF.

A remark on this clone: Other DNA sequences in the sample encode the same CDR3. The CDR3 DNA follows: TGTGCCAGCAGTTACTCCAGACAGGGGAATCAGCCCCAGCATTTT. Its translation: CASSYSRQGNQPQHF. The J gene is TRBJ1-5, the V gene TRBV6-5, with 8 bases identical to TRBD1. The CDR3 covers 15 residues. Per the germline V gene, CDR1 is MNHEY and CDR2 is SVGAGI. With V trimmed by 0 bases and J by 4 bases, 2 bases remained unmatched.

This chain connects TRBV9 to TRBJ2-3; tentatively, D is TRBD1 (5 bases). The CDR3 is made up of 15 amino acids. The V and J ends lost 4 bases and 1 base respectively, with 13 bases between them. The germline V gene encodes CDR1 SGDLS and CDR2 YYNGEE. The CDR3 coding sequence is TGTGCCAGCAGCCCCTCAGGGTCCCGCACAGATACGCAGTATTTT. Translation: CASSPSGSRTDTQYF.

This chain uses TRBV5-1 with TRBJ2-7, with TRBD1 as a possible D gene (6 bases). The CDR3 loop spans 14 amino acids. Germline CDR1 is SGHRS and CDR2 is YFSETQ. The V and J ends lost 4 bases and 0 bases respectively, with 11 bases between them. The CDR3 loop is CASSRQENSYEQYF. Here the CDR3 DNA reads TGCGCCAGCAGCCGACAGGAAAACTCCTACGAGCAGTACTTC.

The chain recombines TRBV12-3 or TRBV12-4 with TRBJ1-1, with D perhaps matching TRBD1 (5 bases). This CDR3 contains 13 residues. With 3 bases removed from V and 4 bases from J, the gap between germline ends came to 9 bases. CDR3 amino acids: CASSLPRATEAFF. The CDR3 nucleotides are TGTGCCAGCAGTTTGCCCAGGGCCACTGAAGCTTTCTTT.